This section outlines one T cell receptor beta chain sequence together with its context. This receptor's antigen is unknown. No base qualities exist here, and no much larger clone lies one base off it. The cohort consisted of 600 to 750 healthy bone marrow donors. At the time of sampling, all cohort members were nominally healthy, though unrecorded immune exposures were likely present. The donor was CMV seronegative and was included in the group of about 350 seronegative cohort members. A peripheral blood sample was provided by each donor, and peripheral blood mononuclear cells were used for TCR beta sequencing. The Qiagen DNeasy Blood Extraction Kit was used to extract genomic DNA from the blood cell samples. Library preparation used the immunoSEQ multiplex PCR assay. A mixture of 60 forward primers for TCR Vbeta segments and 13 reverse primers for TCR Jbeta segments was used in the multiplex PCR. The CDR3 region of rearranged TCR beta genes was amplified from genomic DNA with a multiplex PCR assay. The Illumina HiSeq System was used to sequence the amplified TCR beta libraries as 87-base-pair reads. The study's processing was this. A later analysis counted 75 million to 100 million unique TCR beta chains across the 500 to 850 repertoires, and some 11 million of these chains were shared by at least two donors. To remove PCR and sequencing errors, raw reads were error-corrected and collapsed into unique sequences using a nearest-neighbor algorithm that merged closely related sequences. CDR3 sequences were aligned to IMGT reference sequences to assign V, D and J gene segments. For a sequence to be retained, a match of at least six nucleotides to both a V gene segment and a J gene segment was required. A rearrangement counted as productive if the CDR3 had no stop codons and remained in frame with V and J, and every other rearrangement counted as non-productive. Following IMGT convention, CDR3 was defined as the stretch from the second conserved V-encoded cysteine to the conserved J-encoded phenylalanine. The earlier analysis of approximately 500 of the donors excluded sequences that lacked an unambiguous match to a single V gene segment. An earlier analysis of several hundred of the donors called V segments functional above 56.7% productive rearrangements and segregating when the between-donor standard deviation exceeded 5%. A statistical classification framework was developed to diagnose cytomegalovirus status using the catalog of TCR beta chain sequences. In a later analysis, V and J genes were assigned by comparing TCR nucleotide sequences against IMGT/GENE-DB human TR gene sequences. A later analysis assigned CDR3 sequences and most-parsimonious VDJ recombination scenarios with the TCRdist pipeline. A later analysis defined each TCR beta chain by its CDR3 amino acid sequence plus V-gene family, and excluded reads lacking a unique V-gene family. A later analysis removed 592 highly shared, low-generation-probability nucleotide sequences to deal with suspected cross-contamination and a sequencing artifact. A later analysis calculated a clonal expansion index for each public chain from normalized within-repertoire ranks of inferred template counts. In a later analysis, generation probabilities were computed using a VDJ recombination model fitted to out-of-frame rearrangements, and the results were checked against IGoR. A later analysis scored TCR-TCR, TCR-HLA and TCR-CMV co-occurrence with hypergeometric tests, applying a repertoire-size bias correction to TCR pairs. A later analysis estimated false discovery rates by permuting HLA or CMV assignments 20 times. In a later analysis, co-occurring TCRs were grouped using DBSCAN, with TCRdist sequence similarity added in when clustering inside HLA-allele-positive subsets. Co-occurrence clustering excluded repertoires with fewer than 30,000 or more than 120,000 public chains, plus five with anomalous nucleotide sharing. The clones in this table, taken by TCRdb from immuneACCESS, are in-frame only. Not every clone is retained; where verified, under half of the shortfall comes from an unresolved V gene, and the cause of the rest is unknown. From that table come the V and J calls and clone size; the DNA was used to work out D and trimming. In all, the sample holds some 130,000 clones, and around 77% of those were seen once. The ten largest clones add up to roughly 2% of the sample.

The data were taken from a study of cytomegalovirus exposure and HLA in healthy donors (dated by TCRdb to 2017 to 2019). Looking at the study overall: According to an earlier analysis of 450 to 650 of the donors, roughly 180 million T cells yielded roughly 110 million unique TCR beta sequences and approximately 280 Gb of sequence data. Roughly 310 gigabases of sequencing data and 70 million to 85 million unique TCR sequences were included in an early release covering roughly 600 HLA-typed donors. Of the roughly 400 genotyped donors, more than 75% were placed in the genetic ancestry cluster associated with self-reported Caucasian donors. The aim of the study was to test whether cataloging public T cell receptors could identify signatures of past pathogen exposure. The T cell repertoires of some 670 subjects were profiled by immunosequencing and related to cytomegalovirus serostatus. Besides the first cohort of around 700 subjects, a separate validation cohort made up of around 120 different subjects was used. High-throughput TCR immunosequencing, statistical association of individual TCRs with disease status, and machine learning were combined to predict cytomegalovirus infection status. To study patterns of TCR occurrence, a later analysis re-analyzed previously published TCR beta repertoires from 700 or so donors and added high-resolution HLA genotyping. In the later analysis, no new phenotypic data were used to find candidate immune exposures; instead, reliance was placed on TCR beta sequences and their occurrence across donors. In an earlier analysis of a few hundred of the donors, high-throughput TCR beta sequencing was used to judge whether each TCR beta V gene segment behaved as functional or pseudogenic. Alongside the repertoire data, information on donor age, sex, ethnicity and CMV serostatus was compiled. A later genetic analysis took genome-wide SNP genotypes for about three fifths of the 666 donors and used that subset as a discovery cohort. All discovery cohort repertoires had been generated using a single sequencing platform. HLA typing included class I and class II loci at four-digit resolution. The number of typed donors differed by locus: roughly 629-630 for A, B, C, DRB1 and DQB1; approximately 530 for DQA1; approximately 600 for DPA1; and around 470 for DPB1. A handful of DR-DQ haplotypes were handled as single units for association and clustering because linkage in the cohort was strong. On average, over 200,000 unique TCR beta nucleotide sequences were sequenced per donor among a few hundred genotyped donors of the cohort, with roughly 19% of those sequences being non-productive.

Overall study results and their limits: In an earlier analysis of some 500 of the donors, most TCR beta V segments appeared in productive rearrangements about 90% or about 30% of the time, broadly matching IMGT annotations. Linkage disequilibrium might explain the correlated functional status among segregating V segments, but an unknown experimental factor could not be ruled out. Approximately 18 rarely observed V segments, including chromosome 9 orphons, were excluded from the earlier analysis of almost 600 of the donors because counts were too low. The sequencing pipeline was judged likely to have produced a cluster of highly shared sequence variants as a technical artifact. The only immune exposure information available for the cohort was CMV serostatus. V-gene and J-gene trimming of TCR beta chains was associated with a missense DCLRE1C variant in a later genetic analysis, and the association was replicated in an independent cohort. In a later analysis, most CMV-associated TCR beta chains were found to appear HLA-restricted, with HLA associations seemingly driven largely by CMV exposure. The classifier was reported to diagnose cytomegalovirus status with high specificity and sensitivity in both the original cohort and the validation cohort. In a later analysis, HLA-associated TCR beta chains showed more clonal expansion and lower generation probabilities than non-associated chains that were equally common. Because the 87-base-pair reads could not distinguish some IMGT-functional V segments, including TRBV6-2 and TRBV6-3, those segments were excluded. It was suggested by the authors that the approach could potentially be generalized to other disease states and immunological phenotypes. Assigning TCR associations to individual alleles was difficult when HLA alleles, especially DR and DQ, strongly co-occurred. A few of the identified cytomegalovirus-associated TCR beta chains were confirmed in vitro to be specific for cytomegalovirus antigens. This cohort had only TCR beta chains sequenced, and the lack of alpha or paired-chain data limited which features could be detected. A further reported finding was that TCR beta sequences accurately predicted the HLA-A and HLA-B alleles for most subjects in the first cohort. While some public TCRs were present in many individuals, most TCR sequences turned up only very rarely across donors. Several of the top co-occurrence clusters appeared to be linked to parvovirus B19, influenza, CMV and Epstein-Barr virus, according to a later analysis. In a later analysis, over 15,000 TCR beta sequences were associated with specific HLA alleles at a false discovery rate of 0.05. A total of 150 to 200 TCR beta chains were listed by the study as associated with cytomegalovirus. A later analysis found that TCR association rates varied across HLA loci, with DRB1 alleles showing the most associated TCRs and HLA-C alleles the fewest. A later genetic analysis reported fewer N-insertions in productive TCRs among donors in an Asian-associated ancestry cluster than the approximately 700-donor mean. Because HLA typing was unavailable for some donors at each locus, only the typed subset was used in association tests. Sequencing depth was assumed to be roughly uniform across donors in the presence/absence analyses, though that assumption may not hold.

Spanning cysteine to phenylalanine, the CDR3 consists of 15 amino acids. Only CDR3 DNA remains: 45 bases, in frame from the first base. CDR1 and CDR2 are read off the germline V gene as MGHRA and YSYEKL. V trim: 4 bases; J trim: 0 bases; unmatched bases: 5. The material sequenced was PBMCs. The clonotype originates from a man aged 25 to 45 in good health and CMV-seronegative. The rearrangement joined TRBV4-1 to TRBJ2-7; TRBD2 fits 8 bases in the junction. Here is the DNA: TGCGCCAGCAGCCGACTAGCGCAAAGCTCCTACGAGCAGTACTTC. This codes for CASSRLAQSSYEQYF.